Many counts were recorded for the clone carrying this T cell receptor beta chain. TCRdb reprocessed the 5' RACE reads with MiXCR, giving one entry per CDR3 protein. The table shows about 22,000 distinct CDR3 sequences, with roughly 4.5% occurring only once. The data derive from a study of spatial heterogeneity in lung cancer. At the level of the study: The average count in raw reads for each unique TCR and UMI combination exceeded eight appearances.

Noted time point: sample taken at primary tumor resection. Deletions cut 0 bases from V and 2 bases from J, with 9 bases between. Germline-derived CDR1 and CDR2 are SGDLS and YYNGEE. The CDR3 has 14 amino acids. The TCR comes from a male donor with early-stage non-small cell lung cancer. The starting material was PBMCs, obtained at surgery. The J gene is TRBJ2-7, the V gene TRBV9; D uncertain. In DNA form, the CDR3 reads TGTGCCAGCAGCGTAGGCGCAGGTACCTACGAGCAGTACTTC. The encoded protein is CASSVGAGTYEQYF.